A single sample gave rise to the 18 T cell receptor beta chains below, sequenced in a study of blood T cells in healthy people across ages (dated by TCRdb to between 2014 and 2017). Libraries were prepared through 5' RACE. Sequencer: Illumina HiSeq 2500. A second PCR of about 6 to 11 cycles was run with a J-beta primer mix and a sample-barcoded 5' primer. TCRdb took the public reads, trimmed them with fastp at Q25, ran MiXCR for clone calling and kept in-frame beta chains. Each CDR3 protein gets just one entry, which takes the most common genes and DNA from the rows behind it. The sample table contains 1.2 million to 1.5 million distinct CDR3 sequences; only one count was recorded for approximately 59% of them. In total, the top ten clones hold 5% to 7% of the sample. Sequenced input: blood. Every receptor here comes from a young man in good health.

This clonotype was seen more than once but under ten times. This CDR3 reads CASSGPGLAGLSYEQYF. The CDR3 bases are TGTGCCAGCAGTGGGCCGGGACTAGCGGGGCTGAGCTACGAGCAGTACTTC. The rearrangement links TRBV25-1 to TRBJ2-7, with TRBD2 identical over 13 bases. The CDR3 has 17 amino acids. In germline, CDR1 is MGHDK, CDR2 SYGVNS. Trimming removed 4 bases from V and 3 bases from J; junction bases left unmatched: 9.

CDR3 in amino acids: CSATSPDRSEQYF. The DNA for the CDR3 is TGCAGTGCAACGAGCCCGGACAGGTCGGAGCAGTACTTC. The chain recombines TRBV20-1 with TRBJ2-5, with 7 bases aligning to TRBD1. Germline CDR1 reads DFQATT; CDR2 reads SNEGSKA (reference sequence). The CDR3 sequence is 13 residues long. Germline trimming cut 6 bases from V and 11 bases from J; bases unmatched to any gene: 15.

The chain joins TRBV4-2 to TRBJ2-7, with D possibly matching TRBD2 (5 bases). CDR1 and CDR2 (germline): LGHNA, YNFKEQ. Trimming pared 1 base from V and 7 bases from J, leaving 17 bases between. The CDR3 runs 15 residues. The CDR3 DNA is TGTGCCAGCAGCCAAGTTGCTACGGCTTCGGGGGAGCAGTACTTC. Translation gives CASSQVATASGEQYF.

The chain couples TRBV7-2 to TRBJ2-5; D remains ambiguous. The CDR3 runs 15 residues. Germline V CDR1 and CDR2: SGHTA, FQGNSA. The ends were cut back, 5 bases at V and 5 bases at J, with 18 bases in the middle. The DNA for the CDR3 is TGTGCCAGCAGCCCAAGAAGGGTTGCGAGGGAGACCCAGTACTTC. Protein: CASSPRRVARETQYF.

The chain carries TRBV29-1 and TRBJ2-7, with D possibly being TRBD1 or TRBD2 (6 bases each). CDR3 length: 15 amino acids. The germline gives CDR1 SQVTM, CDR2 ANQGSEA. V lost 6 bases to trimming and J lost 0 bases, with 18 bases between them. The CDR3 sequence is CSVGGRPSYSYEQYF. In nucleotides, the CDR3 is TGCAGCGTGGGGGGCAGGCCTTCCTACTCCTACGAGCAGTACTTC.

The chain combines TRBV9 with TRBJ2-1; D possibly corresponds to TRBD1 (6 bases). There are 16 residues in the CDR3. V lost 3 bases to trimming and J lost 4 bases, with 17 bases between them. Per the germline V gene, CDR1 is SGDLS and CDR2 is YYNGEE. In DNA form, the CDR3 reads TGTGCCAGCAGCGCCCCAGTTGGACAGCCTTACAATGAGCAGTTCTTC. It encodes CASSAPVGQPYNEQFF.

V gene TRBV24-1 combines with J gene TRBJ2-4; tentatively, D is TRBD1 (6 bases). Near its end, the DNA agrees better with TRBJ2-5, so the J call may be wrong. This CDR3 comprises 16 residues. Germline CDR1 KGHDR, CDR2 SFDVKD. The CDR3 region is CATSDLPRDTQETQYF. DNA of the CDR3: TGTGCCACCAGTGATTTGCCTCGGGACACCCAAGAGACCCAGTACTTC.

The chain couples TRBV27 to TRBJ2-2; 7 nucleotides line up with TRBD1. After removal of 7 bases from V and 7 bases from J, the junction contained 12 bases not matched to a gene. The germline V gene encodes CDR1 MNHEY and CDR2 SMNVEV (reference sequence). The CDR3 length is 15 residues. The CDR3 reads CASKELGGLGGELFF. The CDR3 DNA is TGTGCCAGCAAAGAGTTAGGGGGCCTTGGCGGGGAGCTGTTTTTT.

This clonotype has a handful of counts. This sequence joins TRBV3-1 and TRBJ2-1; 7 bases agree with TRBD2. This CDR3 contains 16 residues. Germline V gene lookup returns CDR1 LGHDT and CDR2 YNNKEL (reference sequence). V was pared by 3 bases and J by 2 bases, with 7 bases of the junction left unmatched. The CDR3 bases are TGTGCCAGCAGCCAGGGGCCTAGCGGCACCTACAATGAGCAGTTCTTC. It translates to CASSQGPSGTYNEQFF.

The chain combines TRBV6-5 with TRBJ2-1, with D hard to call. From germline, CDR1 is MNHEY and CDR2 SVGAGI. There are 14 residues in the CDR3. The V end was cut by 1 base, the J end by 3 bases, with 7 bases between. DNA for the CDR3: TGTGCCAGCAGTTACTTGACCTACTACAATGAGCAGTTCTTC. Its protein is CASSYLTYYNEQFF.

The chain links TRBV5-1 to TRBJ1-2, with 8 nucleotides matching TRBD1. V was pared by 0 bases and J by 0 bases, with 10 bases of the junction left unmatched. Germline CDR1 reads SGHRS; CDR2 reads YFSETQ. This CDR3 has 18 amino acids. The CDR3 is CASSLAGQGALSNYGYTF. Here the CDR3 DNA reads TGCGCCAGCAGCTTGGCCGGGCAGGGGGCCTTATCTAACTATGGCTACACCTTC.

Only a few counts were recorded for this clonotype. The chain combines TRBV29-1 with TRBJ1-1; no clear D gene. Between the trimmed V and J ends, which lost 4 bases and 11 bases, there was a span of 11 bases. The germline V gene encodes CDR1 SQVTM and CDR2 ANQGSEA. This CDR3 is built from 10 residues. The CDR3 region has the DNA TGCAGCGTTGTTGATGATACGGCTTTCTTT. Its protein is CSVVDDTAFF. Based on the CDR3 plus reference TRBV29-1 and TRBJ1-1, the full variable domain is SAVISQKPSRDICQRGTSLTIQCQVDSQVTMMFWYRQQPGQSLTLIATANQGSEATYESGFVIDKFPISRPNLTFSTLTVSNMSPEDSSIYLCSVVDDTAFFGQGTRLTVV.

The chain carries TRBV4-3 and TRBJ1-4; D call uncertain. Germline loops: CDR1 LGHNA, CDR2 YSLEER. V was clipped by 4 bases and J by 3 bases, with 15 bases between them. This CDR3 has 16 residues. CDR3 sequence: CASSRSRTVPNEKLFF. The CDR3 nucleotides read TGCGCCAGCAGCCGAAGTAGAACAGTGCCTAATGAAAAACTGTTTTTT.

The genes are TRBV12-3 or TRBV12-4 and TRBJ1-1; D is perhaps TRBD1 (6 bases). The V and J ends lost 7 bases and 6 bases respectively, with 15 bases between them. The CDR3 runs 13 residues. The CDR3 nucleotides are TGTGCCAGCATAAAGGCTGGGGGCCCTGAAGCTTTCTTT. Protein sequence: CASIKAGGPEAFF.

The rearrangement joins TRBV12-3 or TRBV12-4 to TRBJ2-1; 12 nucleotides line up with TRBD2. The CDR3 sequence is 14 residues long. V gave up 6 bases and J gave up 7 bases; unmatched junction bases: 4. CDR3 region: CASRASGRGNEQFF. In DNA, the CDR3 is TGTGCCAGCAGGGCTAGCGGGAGGGGGAATGAGCAGTTCTTC.

The chain carries TRBV24-1 and TRBJ2-1; 7 bases are shared with TRBD1. This CDR3 has 17 residues. V was clipped by 0 bases and J by 8 bases; unmatched bases: 12. The V gene's germline CDR1 is KGHDR and CDR2 SFDVKD. The CDR3 reads CATSDLPGTAHGYEQFF. The DNA of the CDR3 is TGTGCCACCAGTGATTTGCCCGGGACAGCCCATGGTTATGAGCAGTTCTTC.

The rearrangement joins TRBV7-9 to TRBJ2-5; perhaps TRBD1 as D (6 bases). V lost 5 bases and J 0 bases, leaving 16 bases between the germline ends. The length of the CDR3 is 16 residues. Per germline, CDR1 SEHNR and CDR2 FQNEAQ (reference sequence). In nucleotides, the CDR3 is TGTGCCAGCAGCGTTCAGGACAGAACGTACCAAGAGACCCAGTACTTC. As protein: CASSVQDRTYQETQYF.

The sample holds a few counts of this clonotype. The chain joins TRBV6-5 to TRBJ1-2, with D unresolved. The CDR3 sequence is 14 residues long. The V and J ends lost 6 bases and 4 bases respectively, with 15 bases between them. CDR1 and CDR2 from the germline V gene are MNHEY and SVGAGI. This CDR3 reads CASSRNERSYGYTF. In DNA, the CDR3 is TGTGCCAGCAGCCGCAATGAACGGAGCTATGGCTACACCTTC.